This is a list of T cell receptor beta chains from one sample in a study of identical twins. TCRdb reanalysed the 5' RACE reads using MiXCR and keeps one entry per CDR3 protein. The sample comprises around 690,000 distinct CDR3 sequences, 21% of which are singletons, and 4% to 5.5% rests with the top ten. This sample was also put to use in a study of T cells expressing NK-cell markers.

Sequenced input: PBMCs. The receptors were sampled from a woman under 30 in good health. CDR3s include the opening cysteine and the closing phenylalanine or tryptophan. The order of the fields is J gene, V gene, CDR3 protein.

j_call: TRBJ2-5
v_call: TRBV5-1
cdr3_aa: CASSLSGRRAETQYF

j_call: TRBJ2-1
v_call: TRBV11-2
cdr3_aa: CASSLDLTGAAGQFF

j_call: TRBJ2-2
v_call: TRBV12-3/TRBV12-4
cdr3_aa: CASSWGGKTGELFF

j_call: TRBJ2-3
v_call: TRBV5-1
cdr3_aa: CASSSQGDADTQYF

j_call: TRBJ1-2
v_call: TRBV5-1
cdr3_aa: CASSLGGNSYTF

j_call: TRBJ1-1
v_call: TRBV10-3
cdr3_aa: CATSLSEGNTEAFF

j_call: TRBJ2-7
v_call: TRBV6-1
cdr3_aa: CASRRIPDGDYEQYF

j_call: TRBJ1-1
v_call: TRBV7-9
cdr3_aa: CASSGYRVRDTEAFF

j_call: TRBJ1-2
v_call: TRBV18
cdr3_aa: CASSPGAGQGGGYTF

j_call: TRBJ1-6
v_call: TRBV3-1
cdr3_aa: CASSTIADIVPGQGTRSPLHF

j_call: TRBJ2-3
v_call: TRBV6-1
cdr3_aa: CASRRNSIPSTDTQYF

j_call: TRBJ1-2
v_call: TRBV2
cdr3_aa: CASSAASRYTF

j_call: TRBJ1-5
v_call: TRBV12-3/TRBV12-4
cdr3_aa: CASSYWSTQPQHF

j_call: TRBJ2-1
v_call: TRBV11-2
cdr3_aa: CASSLRPPSTSGKGDEQFF

j_call: TRBJ2-2
v_call: TRBV5-1
cdr3_aa: CASTLNRGTGELFF

j_call: TRBJ2-5
v_call: TRBV20-1
cdr3_aa: CSARASGTGQETQYF

j_call: TRBJ2-7
v_call: TRBV5-1
cdr3_aa: CASYLLAGDYEQYF

j_call: TRBJ1-4
v_call: TRBV6-5
cdr3_aa: CASSFTGMGEKLFF